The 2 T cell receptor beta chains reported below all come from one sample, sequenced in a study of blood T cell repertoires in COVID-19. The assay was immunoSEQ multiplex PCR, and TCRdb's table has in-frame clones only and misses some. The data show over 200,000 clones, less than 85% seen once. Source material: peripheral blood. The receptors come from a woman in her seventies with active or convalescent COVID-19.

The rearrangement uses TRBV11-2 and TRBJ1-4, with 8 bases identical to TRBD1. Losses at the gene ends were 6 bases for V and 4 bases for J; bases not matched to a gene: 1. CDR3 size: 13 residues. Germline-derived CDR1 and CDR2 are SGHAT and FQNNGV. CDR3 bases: TGTGCCAGCAGAGGACAGGGTAATGAAAAACTGTTTTTT. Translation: CASRGQGNEKLFF.

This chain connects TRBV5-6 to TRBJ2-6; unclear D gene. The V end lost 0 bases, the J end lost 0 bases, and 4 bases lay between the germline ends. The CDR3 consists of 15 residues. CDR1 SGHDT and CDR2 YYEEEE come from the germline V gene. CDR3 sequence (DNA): TGTGCCAGCAGCTTGGGGAGCTCTGGGGCCAACGTCCTGACTTTC. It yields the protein CASSLGSSGANVLTF.